These T cell receptor beta chains were read from a single sample in a study of Graves' ophthalmopathy and Graves' hyperthyroidism. MiXCR, applied by TCRdb to the multiplex PCR reads, yields one record per CDR3 protein. This repertoire shows some 200,000 distinct CDR3 sequences, approximately 28% found once; its top ten account for approximately 8.2%. The sequenced sample consisted of peripheral blood. Every receptor here comes from a man in his fifties with Graves' ophthalmopathy. Each CDR3 is given with its conserved first and last residue. A D gene is named only where the DNA matches it firmly. Clone size is given for some rows only: seen once, a few or many times, or a class if the clone is expanded.

clone_size | cdr3_length | d_call | j_call | v_call | cdr3_aa | cdr3_nt
many | 15 | TRBD1 | TRBJ1-5 | TRBV12-3/TRBV12-4 | CASSMPGTGNQPQHF | TGTGCCAGCAGTATGCCCGGGACAGGAAATCAGCCCCAGCATTTT
many | 14 | . | TRBJ1-6 | TRBV9 | CASSERGGNSPLHF | TGTGCCAGCAGCGAGCGAGGGGGTAATTCACCCCTCCACTTT
many | 13 | . | TRBJ2-2 | TRBV6-5 | CASSYSFGGELFF | TGTGCCAGCAGTTACTCGTTTGGCGGGGAGCTGTTTTTT
. | 14 | TRBD2 | TRBJ2-7 | TRBV12-3/TRBV12-4 | CASSWEGRIYEQYF | TGTGCCAGCTCCTGGGAGGGGAGAATTTACGAGCAGTACTTC
. | 13 | . | TRBJ2-7 | TRBV6-5 | CASSLRSNYEQYF | TGTGCCAGCAGTTTGCGCTCCAACTACGAGCAGTACTTC
. | 13 | . | TRBJ1-2 | TRBV11-3 | CASSLTALYGYTF | TGTGCCAGCAGCTTAACAGCTCTCTATGGCTACACCTTC
many | 13 | . | TRBJ1-5 | TRBV29-1 | CSVEDQVGQPQHF | TGCAGCGTTGAAGATCAGGTGGGTCAGCCCCAGCATTTT
many | 14 | . | TRBJ2-7 | TRBV19 | CASSEEVFSYEQYF | TGTGCCAGTAGTGAGGAGGTCTTCTCCTACGAGCAGTACTTC
many | 19 | . | TRBJ2-7 | TRBV20-1 | CSARGKALGQTYSFHEQYF | TGCAGTGCTAGAGGAAAGGCTTTAGGACAGACCTATTCTTTCCACGAGCAGTACTTC
. | 14 | TRBD1 | TRBJ2-7 | TRBV18 | CVSSRQGATYEQYF | TGTGTCAGCTCACGACAGGGGGCTACCTACGAGCAGTACTTC
many | 13 | . | TRBJ2-7 | TRBV10-2 | CASTVNRPYEQYF | TGCGCCAGCACGGTGAACAGACCGTACGAGCAGTACTTC
many | 13 | . | TRBJ2-7 | TRBV28 | CASSSQSHYEQYF | TGTGCCAGCAGTTCACAGTCCCACTACGAGCAGTACTTC
many | 17 | TRBD1 | TRBJ1-5 | TRBV6-2/TRBV6-3 | CASSLFPDRGLERPQHF | TGTGCCAGCAGTTTATTCCCAGACAGGGGGCTTGAGCGGCCCCAGCATTTT
. | 13 | TRBD2 | TRBJ2-7 | TRBV28 | CASLSGRGYEQYF | TGTGCCAGCCTTAGCGGGAGAGGTTACGAGCAGTACTTC
many | 13 | . | TRBJ1-1 | TRBV11-2 | CASSPAMNTEAFF | TGTGCCAGCAGCCCCGCCATGAACACTGAAGCTTTCTTT
many | 19 | TRBD1 | TRBJ2-7 | TRBV5-1 | CASSLQGTGGSAPDYEQYF | TGCGCCAGCAGCCTTCAAGGGACAGGGGGCTCAGCACCGGACTACGAGCAGTACTTC
few | 15 | TRBD1 | TRBJ2-7 | TRBV6-1 | CASSEIGQGSYEQYF | TGTGCCAGCAGTGAAATCGGACAGGGATCCTACGAGCAGTACTTC
many | 15 | . | TRBJ2-5 | TRBV6-2/TRBV6-3 | CASTEGVMRQETQYF | TGTGCCAGCACAGAGGGAGTGATGAGGCAAGAGACCCAGTACTTC
few | 17 | TRBD2 | TRBJ2-7 | TRBV3-1 | CASSQGLLTSGASQQYF | TGTGCCAGCAGCCAGGGACTCCTGACTAGCGGGGCCTCCCAGCAGTACTTC
many | 13 | . | TRBJ1-1 | TRBV27 | CASRGHLNTEAFF | TGTGCCAGCAGGGGACATCTGAACACTGAAGCTTTCTTT
few | 13 | TRBD2 | TRBJ2-7 | TRBV6-1 | CASRTSGFYEQYF | TGTGCCAGCCGGACTAGCGGATTCTACGAGCAGTACTTC
medium-sized | 14 | . | TRBJ1-5 | TRBV6-1 | CASSDGGTNQPQHF | TGTGCCAGCAGTGACGGGGGGACGAATCAGCCCCAGCATTTT
many | 15 | TRBD1 | TRBJ1-2 | TRBV10-3 | CAISERTGGSYGYTF | TGTGCCATCAGTGAGCGGACAGGGGGCTCCTATGGCTACACCTTC
many | 17 | TRBD1 | TRBJ2-7 | TRBV4-1 | CASSQGSTGGLSNEQYF | TGCGCCAGCAGCCAGGGATCGACAGGGGGCCTCTCTAACGAGCAGTACTTC
. | 11 | . | TRBJ2-7 | TRBV28 | CASSPMDEQYF | TGTGCCAGCAGTCCCATGGACGAGCAGTACTTC
many | 17 | . | TRBJ2-3 | TRBV6-1 | CASSEQGLTIFGDTQYF | TGTGCCAGCAGTGAACAGGGACTGACGATCTTTGGAGATACGCAGTATTTT
many | 15 | . | TRBJ2-7 | TRBV7-6 | CASSLEDGSSYEQYF | TGTGCCAGCAGCTTAGAGGACGGGAGTTCCTACGAGCAGTACTTC
many | 13 | TRBD1 | TRBJ1-2 | TRBV7-2 | CASSPQGAGGYTF | TGTGCCAGCAGTCCACAGGGGGCTGGGGGCTACACCTTC
once | 12 | . | TRBJ1-1 | TRBV7-6 | CASSPGTGGAFF | TGTGCCAGCAGTCCAGGTACTGGCGGGGCTTTCTTT
many | 14 | . | TRBJ1-1 | TRBV7-3 | CASSLGVLGTEAFF | TGTGCCAGCAGCTTAGGGGTGTTGGGCACTGAAGCTTTCTTT
many | 13 | . | TRBJ1-1 | TRBV28 | CASSYGSGTEAFF | TGTGCCAGCAGTTACGGGTCCGGGACTGAAGCTTTCTTT
many | 15 | . | TRBJ2-7 | TRBV19 | CASSIDSSTSYEQYF | TGTGCCAGTAGTATTGACTCCTCGACCTCCTACGAGCAGTACTTC
. | 12 | . | TRBJ2-7 | TRBV6-2/TRBV6-3 | CASSYFRTEQYF | TGTGCCAGCAGTTACTTCCGAACCGAGCAGTACTTC
many | 15 | . | TRBJ2-5 | TRBV4-1 | CASSQVKAGWETQYF | TGCGCCAGCAGCCAAGTTAAGGCGGGTTGGGAGACCCAGTACTTC
many | 14 | . | TRBJ2-2 | TRBV6-4 | CASTAAPGTGELFF | TGTGCCAGCACAGCGGCCCCTGGCACCGGGGAGCTGTTTTTT
many | 16 | TRBD1 | TRBJ2-2 | TRBV18 | CASSQGQGPNTGELFF | TGTGCCAGCTCACAAGGACAGGGGCCTAACACCGGGGAGCTGTTTTTT
. | 13 | . | TRBJ1-1 | TRBV19 | CASYGRWSTEAFF | TGTGCCAGTTACGGGAGGTGGAGCACTGAAGCTTTCTTT
. | 14 | . | TRBJ2-7 | TRBV6-1 | CASRRSTGSYEQYF | TGTGCCAGCAGGAGAAGTACAGGTTCCTACGAGCAGTACTTC
. | 11 | . | TRBJ1-2 | TRBV28 | CATGTNYGYTF | TGTGCCACCGGGACCAACTATGGCTACACCTTC
. | 14 | TRBD1 | TRBJ1-6 | TRBV7-2 | CASSSNRGRSPLHF | TGTGCCAGCAGCAGTAACAGGGGGCGTTCACCCCTCCACTTT
many | 18 | TRBD1 | TRBJ1-1 | TRBV19 | CASSIGVGTDPMNTEAFF | TGTGCCAGTAGTATAGGGGTCGGGACAGACCCAATGAACACTGAAGCTTTCTTT
many | 14 | TRBD2 | TRBJ2-5 | TRBV2 | CASNRDYGRETQYF | TGTGCCAGCAACCGGGACTACGGGAGAGAGACCCAGTACTTC
. | 13 | TRBD1 | TRBJ1-3 | TRBV6-4 | CATSTGIGNTIYF | TGTGCCACCTCGACAGGGATTGGAAACACCATATATTTT
. | 14 | TRBD1 | TRBJ1-3 | TRBV6-1 | CASRGQASGNTIYF | TGTGCCAGCAGGGGACAGGCCTCTGGAAACACCATATATTTT
many | 14 | . | TRBJ1-6 | TRBV19 | CASRSLRVNSPLHF | TGTGCCAGCAGGTCTCTCAGGGTTAATTCACCCCTCCACTTT
many | 14 | . | TRBJ1-1 | TRBV7-2 | CASSLFGGTTEAFF | TGTGCCAGCAGCCTCTTCGGGGGGACCACTGAAGCTTTCTTT
. | 18 | TRBD1 | TRBJ1-2 | TRBV4-2 | CASSQLRGQGGVKYGYTF | TGTGCCAGCAGCCAACTACGGGGACAGGGGGGTGTGAAGTATGGCTACACCTTC
many | 15 | . | TRBJ2-7 | TRBV12-3/TRBV12-4 | CASSDSSVASYEQYF | TGCGCCAGCAGCGATTCTAGCGTCGCCTCCTACGAGCAGTACTTC
few | 17 | TRBD2 | TRBJ2-7 | TRBV24-1 | CATSAETSGRATHEQYF | TGTGCCACCAGTGCCGAGACTAGCGGGAGGGCCACCCACGAGCAGTACTTC
. | 15 | TRBD1 | TRBJ1-6 | TRBV6-5 | CASSYARQGGRPLHF | TGTGCCAGCAGTTACGCTAGGCAGGGGGGTCGACCCCTCCACTTT
. | 16 | . | TRBJ1-5 | TRBV19 | CASSIWGVWSNQPQHF | TGTGCCAGTAGTATATGGGGGGTTTGGAGCAATCAGCCCCAGCATTTT
many | 14 | TRBD1 | TRBJ2-7 | TRBV27 | CASSPGQGIHEQYF | TGTGCCAGCAGTCCGGGACAGGGGATCCACGAGCAGTACTTC
many | 16 | . | TRBJ2-4 | TRBV20-1 | CSARSGTERGRNIQYF | TGCAGTGCTAGATCTGGGACCGAACGAGGACGAAACATTCAGTACTTC
few | 11 | . | TRBJ1-1 | TRBV29-1 | CSVETTTEAFF | TGCAGCGTTGAAACAACCACTGAAGCTTTCTTT
. | 14 | TRBD1 | TRBJ1-1 | TRBV6-1 | CASRLGQGSTEAFF | TGTGCCAGCAGGCTGGGACAGGGGAGCACTGAAGCTTTCTTT